This entry is about one T cell receptor beta chain. Its antigen is not identified. TCRdb keeps only in-frame clones here, not all; method: immunoSEQ multiplex PCR. Of around 15,000 clones in the sample, approximately 91% were seen once. This entry is derived from a study of lymphopenia after photon versus proton radiotherapy. Study-level findings and limits: After the lymphocyte nadir, photon-treated repertoires showed oligoclonal expansion, especially of CD8+ Temra cells. Authors raise, but do not show, better survival with proton therapy.

V was clipped by 0 bases and J by 11 bases; unmatched bases: 8. The CDR3 consists of 14 residues. Germline CDR1 SGHRS, CDR2 YFSETQ. The sequence derives from a woman in her fifties or sixties with cholangiocarcinoma. Some clones in this sample may be carry-over from other donors' samples. The specimen was peripheral blood, collected from a patient treated with proton-based radiotherapy. The chain recombines TRBV5-1 with TRBJ2-3; 8 bases fit TRBD1. The CDR3 bases are TGCGCCAGCAGCTTGGGGGACAGGTCCTCTGGGCAGTATTTT. Translating gives CASSLGDRSSGQYF.